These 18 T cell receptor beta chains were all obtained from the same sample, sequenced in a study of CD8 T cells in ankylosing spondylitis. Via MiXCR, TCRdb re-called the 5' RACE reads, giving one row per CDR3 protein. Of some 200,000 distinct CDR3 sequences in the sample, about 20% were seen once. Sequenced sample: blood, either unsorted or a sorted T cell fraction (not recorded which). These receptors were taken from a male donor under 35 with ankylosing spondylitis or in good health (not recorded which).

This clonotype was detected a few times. The CDR3 bases are TGTGCCAGCAGCTTGCAGTTCAATGAGCAGTTCTTC. It is translated as CASSLQFNEQFF. This chain links TRBV7-9 with TRBJ2-1; unclear D gene. Germline V gives CDR1 SEHNR, CDR2 FQNEAQ (reference sequence). V shed 3 bases and J shed 6 bases, with 6 bases lying between them. This CDR3 has 12 amino acids.

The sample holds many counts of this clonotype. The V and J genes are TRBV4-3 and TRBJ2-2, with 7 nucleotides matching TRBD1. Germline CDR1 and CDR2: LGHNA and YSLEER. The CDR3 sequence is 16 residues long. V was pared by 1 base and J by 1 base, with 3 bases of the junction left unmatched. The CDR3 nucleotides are TGCGCCAGCAGCCAAGGGGGACAGCTGAACACCGGGGAGCTGTTTTTT. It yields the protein CASSQGGQLNTGELFF.

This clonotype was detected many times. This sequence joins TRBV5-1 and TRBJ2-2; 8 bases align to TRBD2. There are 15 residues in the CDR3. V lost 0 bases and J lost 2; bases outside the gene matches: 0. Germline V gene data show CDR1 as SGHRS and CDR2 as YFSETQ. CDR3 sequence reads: CASSLVAGNTGELFF. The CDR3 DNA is TGCGCCAGCAGCTTGGTAGCGGGAAACACCGGGGAGCTGTTTTTT.

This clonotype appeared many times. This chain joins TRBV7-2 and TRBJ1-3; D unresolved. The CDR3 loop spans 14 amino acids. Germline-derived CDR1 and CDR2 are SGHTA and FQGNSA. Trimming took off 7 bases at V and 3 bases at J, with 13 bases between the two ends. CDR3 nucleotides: TGTGCCAGCATCTCGGCATTTCGTGGAAACACCATATATTTT. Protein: CASISAFRGNTIYF.

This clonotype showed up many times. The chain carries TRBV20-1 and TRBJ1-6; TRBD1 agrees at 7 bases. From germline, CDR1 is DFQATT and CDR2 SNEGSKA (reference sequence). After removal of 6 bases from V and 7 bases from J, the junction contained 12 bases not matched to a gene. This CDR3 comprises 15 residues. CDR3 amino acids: CSATEFGTANSPLHF. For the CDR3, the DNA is TGCAGTGCCACAGAATTCGGGACAGCAAATTCACCCCTCCACTTT.

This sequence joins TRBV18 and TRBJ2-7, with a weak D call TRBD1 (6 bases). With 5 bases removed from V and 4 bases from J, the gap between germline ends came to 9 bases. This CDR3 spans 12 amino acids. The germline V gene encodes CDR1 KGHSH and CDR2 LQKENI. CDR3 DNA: TGTGCCAGCTCATCCGACAGGTACGAGCAGTACGTC. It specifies CASSSDRYEQYV.

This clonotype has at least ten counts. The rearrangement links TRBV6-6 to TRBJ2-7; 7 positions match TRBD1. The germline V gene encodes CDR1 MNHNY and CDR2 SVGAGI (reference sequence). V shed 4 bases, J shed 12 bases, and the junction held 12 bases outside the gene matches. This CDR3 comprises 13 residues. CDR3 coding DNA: TGTGCCAGCAGTTTCCTGACGGCAGGGGGATGGTACTTC. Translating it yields CASSFLTAGGWYF.

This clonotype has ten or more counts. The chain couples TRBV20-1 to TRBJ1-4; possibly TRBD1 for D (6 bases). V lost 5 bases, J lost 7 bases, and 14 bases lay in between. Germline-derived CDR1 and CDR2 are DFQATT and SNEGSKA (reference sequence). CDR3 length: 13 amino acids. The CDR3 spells CSAEPGQREKLFF. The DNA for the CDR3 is TGCAGTGCTGAACCGGGACAACGTGAAAAACTGTTTTTT.

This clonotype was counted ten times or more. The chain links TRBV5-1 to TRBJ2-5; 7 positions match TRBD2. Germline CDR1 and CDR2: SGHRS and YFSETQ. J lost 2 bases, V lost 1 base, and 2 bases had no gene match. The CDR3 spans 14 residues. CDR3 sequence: CASSLTSAQETQYF. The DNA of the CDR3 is TGCGCCAGCAGCTTGACTAGCGCTCAAGAGACCCAGTACTTC.

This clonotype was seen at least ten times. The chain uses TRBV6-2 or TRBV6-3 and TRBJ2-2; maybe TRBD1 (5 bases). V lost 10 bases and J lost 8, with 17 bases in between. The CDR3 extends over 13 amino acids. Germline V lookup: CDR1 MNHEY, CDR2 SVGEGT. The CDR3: CAIKGKETGELFF. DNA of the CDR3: TGTGCCATCAAGGGGAAAGAGACGGGGGAGCTGTTTTTT.

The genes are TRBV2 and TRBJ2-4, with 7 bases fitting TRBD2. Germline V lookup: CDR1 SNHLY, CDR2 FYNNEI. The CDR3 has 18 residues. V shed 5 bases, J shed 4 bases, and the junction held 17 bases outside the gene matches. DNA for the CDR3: TGTGCCAGCAGTAATACTGCTGGGGCCCTAGCGGAGAAAAACATTCAGTACTTC. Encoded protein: CASSNTAGALAEKNIQYF.

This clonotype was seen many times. This CDR3 reads CASRGPGSAGNNEQFF. CDR3 bases: TGTGCCAGCAGGGGACCAGGTTCCGCGGGGAACAATGAGCAGTTCTTC. The chain joins TRBV3-1 to TRBJ2-1; TRBD2 is a possible D gene (6 bases). Trimming took 6 bases from V and 5 from J, leaving 20 bases between them. This CDR3 contains 16 residues. Per the germline V gene, CDR1 is LGHDT and CDR2 is YNNKEL (reference sequence).

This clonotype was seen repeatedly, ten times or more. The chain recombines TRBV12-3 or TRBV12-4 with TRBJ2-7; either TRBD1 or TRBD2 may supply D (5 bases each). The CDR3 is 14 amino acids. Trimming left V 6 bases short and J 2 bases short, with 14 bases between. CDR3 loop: CASSLGTGTYEQYV. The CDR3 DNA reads TGTGCCAGCAGCCTCGGGACGGGGACCTACGAGCAGTACGTC.

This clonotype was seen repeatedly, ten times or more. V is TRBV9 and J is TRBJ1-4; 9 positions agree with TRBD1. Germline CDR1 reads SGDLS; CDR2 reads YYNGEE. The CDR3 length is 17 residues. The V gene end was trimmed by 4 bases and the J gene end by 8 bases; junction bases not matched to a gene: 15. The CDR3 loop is CASSLDRDREGEEKLFF. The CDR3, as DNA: TGTGCCAGCAGCTTAGACCGGGACAGGGAAGGGGAAGAAAAACTGTTTTTT.

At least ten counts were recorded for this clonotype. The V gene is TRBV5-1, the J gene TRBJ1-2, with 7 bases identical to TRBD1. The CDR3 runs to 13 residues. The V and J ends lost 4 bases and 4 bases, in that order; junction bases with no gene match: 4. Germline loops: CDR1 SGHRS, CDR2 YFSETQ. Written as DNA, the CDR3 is TGCGCCAGCAGCGCGGGACAGAGCTATGGCTACACCTTC. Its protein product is CASSAGQSYGYTF.

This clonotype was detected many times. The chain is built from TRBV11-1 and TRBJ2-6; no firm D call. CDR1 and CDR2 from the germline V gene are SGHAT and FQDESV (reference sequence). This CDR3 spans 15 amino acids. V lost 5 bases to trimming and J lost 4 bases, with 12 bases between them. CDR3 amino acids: CASSPRSRGANVLTF. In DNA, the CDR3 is TGTGCCAGCAGCCCCAGAAGCAGAGGGGCCAACGTCCTGACTTTC.

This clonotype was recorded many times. The CDR3, as DNA: TGTGCCAGTAGGGAGACTAGCGGGTCAGCCTACGAGCAGTACTTC. Translation: CASRETSGSAYEQYF. The chain links TRBV19 to TRBJ2-7; 10 bases agree with TRBD2. Germline trimming cut 6 bases from V and 2 bases from J; bases unmatched to any gene: 7. CDR1 is LNHDA and CDR2 is SQIVND in the germline V gene (reference sequence). This CDR3 has 15 amino acids.

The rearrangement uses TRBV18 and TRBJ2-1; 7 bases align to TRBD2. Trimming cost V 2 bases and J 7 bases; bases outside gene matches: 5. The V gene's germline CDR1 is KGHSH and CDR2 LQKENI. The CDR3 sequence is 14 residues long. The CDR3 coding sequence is TGTGCCAGCTCACCAGGGCTAGCGGCTAATGAGCAGTTCTTC. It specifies CASSPGLAANEQFF.